This is a list of T cell receptor beta chains from one sample in a study of radiation and T cells in renal cell carcinoma. The table came from immunoSEQ multiplex PCR; TCRdb's copy has only in-frame clones and leaves some out. The sample carries more than 9,500 clones, less than 75% recorded once. This specimen consisted of tumor tissue, obtained from a patient whose treatment was nephrectomy without radiotherapy. The receptors stem from a woman over 75 with renal cell carcinoma. Each CDR3 is given with its conserved first and last residue. Each record gives: V gene, clone size, D gene, J gene, CDR3 DNA, CDR3 protein. A D gene is named only where the DNA matches it firmly. Clone size is given for some rows only: seen once, a few or many times, or a class if the clone is expanded.

TRBV18	few	.	TRBJ1-5	TGTGCCAGCTCCCCAGACAGATGGGCTAGTCAGCCCCAGCATTTT	CASSPDRWASQPQHF
TRBV2	.	.	TRBJ2-1	TGTGCCAGCAGTTGGTCTAGCAGCAATGAGCAGTTCTTC	CASSWSSSNEQFF
TRBV5-4	few	TRBD1	TRBJ1-6	TGTGCCAGCAGTTTGGAAGGACAGGGCCGCCCCCTCCACTTT	CASSLEGQGRPLHF
TRBV11-2	.	.	TRBJ1-3	TGTGCCAGCAGCTTTCGGAGTGGAAACACCATATATTTT	CASSFRSGNTIYF
TRBV11-1	.	.	TRBJ2-2	TGTGCCAGCAGCCCTACGTTACAGGTTTCGAGCACCGGGGAGCTGTTTTTT	CASSPTLQVSSTGELFF
TRBV9	.	.	TRBJ2-2	TGTGCCAGCAGCGCCCGGGGGCCAGGAACCGGGGAGCTGTTTTTT	CASSARGPGTGELFF
TRBV29-1	.	.	TRBJ1-2	TGCAGCGTTGGGGCTTCTAACTATGGCTACACCTTC	CSVGASNYGYTF
TRBV6-5	.	.	TRBJ1-5	TGTGCCAGCAGTTACTCGACCAATCAGCCCCAGCATTTT	CASSYSTNQPQHF
TRBV7-9	few	.	TRBJ1-4	TGTGCCAGCAGCTTAGGGGCAGGCCTTAATGAAAAACTGTTTTTT	CASSLGAGLNEKLFF
TRBV7-3	.	TRBD1	TRBJ2-7	TGTGCCAGCAGCCCATCGGGGACAGGGATTCTCTACGAGCAGTACTTC	CASSPSGTGILYEQYF
TRBV10-1	.	.	TRBJ2-5	TGCGCCAGCGCCGGCGGGGACCAAGAGACCCAGTACTTC	CASAGGDQETQYF
TRBV5-1	.	.	TRBJ1-4	TGCGCCAGCAGCTTCGACCCAGGGAAACTGTTTTTT	CASSFDPGKLFF
TRBV5-1	.	.	TRBJ1-2	TGCGCCAGCAGCAGCGAGAGCTCGGGCTATGGCTACACCTTC	CASSSESSGYGYTF
TRBV5-1	.	TRBD2	TRBJ2-3	TGCGCCAGCAGCTTGCCCGGCGGGACTAGCGGGGGGGATACGCAGTATTTT	CASSLPGGTSGGDTQYF
TRBV10-2	.	TRBD2	TRBJ2-2	TGCGCCAGCAGTGTCAGCGGGGGGATCGGGGAGCTGTTTTTT	CASSVSGGIGELFF
TRBV2	.	.	TRBJ2-7	TGTGCCAGCGGGGACATCGCCTACGAGCAGTACTTC	CASGDIAYEQYF
TRBV29-1	.	.	TRBJ2-5	TGCAGCGTGCAGGGGTCTCAAGAGACCCAGTACTTC	CSVQGSQETQYF
TRBV7-8	.	.	TRBJ2-1	TGTGCCAGCAGCTGGGGTGCGCGGGGCGCCTACAATGAGCAGTTCTTC	CASSWGARGAYNEQFF
TRBV9	few	TRBD2	TRBJ2-1	TGTGCCAGCAGCGTAGACCCACAACTAGCGCTAGAGCAGTTCTTC	CASSVDPQLALEQFF
TRBV7-9	few	.	TRBJ1-4	TGTGCCAGCAGCTTAGCGCGAGCGGGGGCGAAAGAAAAACTGTTTTTT	CASSLARAGAKEKLFF
TRBV18	.	TRBD1	TRBJ2-7	TGTGCCAGCTCACCGCGGACAGGGTACGAGCAGTACTTC	CASSPRTGYEQYF
TRBV18	.	.	TRBJ1-1	TGTGCCAGCTCACCATCTCCGGGGATGGACACTGAAGCTTTCTTT	CASSPSPGMDTEAFF
TRBV6-6	medium-sized	.	TRBJ1-5	TGTGCCAGCAGTTACTCCGGGGGCAATCAGCCCCAGCATTTT	CASSYSGGNQPQHF
TRBV7-7	.	TRBD1	TRBJ2-2	TGTGCCAGCAGCATAAGGACAGGGCCGAACACCGGGGAGCTGTTTTTT	CASSIRTGPNTGELFF
TRBV19	.	.	TRBJ2-2	TGTGCCAGTAGGGGAACCGGGGAGCTGTTTTTT	CASRGTGELFF
TRBV5-5	.	.	TRBJ2-7	TGTGCCAGCAGCGTTACCTACGAGCAGTACTTC	CASSVTYEQYF
TRBV19	.	TRBD2	TRBJ2-1	TGTGCCAGTCAGAAGCGGGGGTTCTCCAATGAGCAGTTCTTC	CASQKRGFSNEQFF
TRBV4-2	few	.	TRBJ2-7	TGTGCCAGCAGCCAAGAGAGACAGTACGAGCAGTACTTC	CASSQERQYEQYF
TRBV5-1	.	.	TRBJ1-1	TGCGCCAGCAGCTTGACATCGGGGGGCGCAAACACTGAAGCTTTCTTT	CASSLTSGGANTEAFF
TRBV28	.	.	TRBJ1-1	TGTGCCACCATCGCCGGGCCGGGGACTGAAGCTTTCTTT	CATIAGPGTEAFF
TRBV6-6	.	.	TRBJ1-1	TGTGCCAGCAGTTACTCGACAAGGACTGAAGCTTTCTTT	CASSYSTRTEAFF
TRBV2	.	.	TRBJ1-4	TGTGCCAGCAGTCCCTCGGGGCAGGGTAATGAAAAACTGTTTTTT	CASSPSGQGNEKLFF
TRBV5-1	.	.	TRBJ2-5	TGCGCCAGCAGCTCAAGGGGAGGTCAAGAGACCCAGTACTTC	CASSSRGGQETQYF
TRBV5-4	.	.	TRBJ1-1	TGTGCCAGCAGCTTGGCCGATAACACTGAAGCTTTCTTT	CASSLADNTEAFF
TRBV7-9	.	.	TRBJ2-3	TGTGCCAGCAGCTCCCTGGGGCGGACTAGCACAGATACGCAGTATTTT	CASSSLGRTSTDTQYF
TRBV10-3	few	.	TRBJ2-1	TGTGCCATCAGTCCGGATAGCTCCTACAATGAGCAGTTCTTC	CAISPDSSYNEQFF
TRBV7-9	few	.	TRBJ2-3	TGTGCCAGCAGCTTAAATCTTGATACGCAGTATTTT	CASSLNLDTQYF
TRBV6-1	.	.	TRBJ2-7	TGTGCCAGCAGGTCGAACAGCTACGAGCAGTACTTC	CASRSNSYEQYF
TRBV6-1	.	.	TRBJ1-5	TGTGCCAGCAGAGGACAGAGCAATCAGCCCCAGCATTTT	CASRGQSNQPQHF
TRBV19	medium-sized	.	TRBJ1-2	TGTGCCAGTAGTATAGAAGGAGAACAAAGAATCTATGGCTACACCTTC	CASSIEGEQRIYGYTF
TRBV19	.	.	TRBJ2-7	TGTGCCAGTAGGTCTTCGGGGCCTTCTAAGGAGCAGTACTTC	CASRSSGPSKEQYF
TRBV5-1	.	.	TRBJ1-2	TGCGCCAGCAGCCCCTCGATGGCAGGAGACGGCTACACCTTC	CASSPSMAGDGYTF
TRBV7-9	.	.	TRBJ2-3	TGTGCCAGCAGCCCGGGGGACGATACGCAGTATTTT	CASSPGDDTQYF
TRBV11-2	.	TRBD1	TRBJ2-5	TGTGCCAGCAGATATACAGGGGAAGAGACCCAGTACTTC	CASRYTGEETQYF
TRBV19	.	.	TRBJ1-2	TGTGCCAGTAGTAGGGGGCCCTATGGCTACACCTTC	CASSRGPYGYTF
TRBV7-3	.	.	TRBJ1-1	TGTGCCAGCAGCTTAATAGGGGAGGGGAACACTGAAGCTTTCTTT	CASSLIGEGNTEAFF
TRBV6-5	.	TRBD1	TRBJ1-5	TGTGCCAGCAGGGGCGGACAGGGATACGGGCCCCAGCATTTT	CASRGGQGYGPQHF
TRBV10-1	.	.	TRBJ1-2	TGCGCCAGCAGTGAGTCAGTCGGCTATGGCTACACCTTC	CASSESVGYGYTF
TRBV9	few	.	TRBJ1-2	TGTGCCAGCAGCGTAGATGGGGGAAGGGGCTACACCTTC	CASSVDGGRGYTF
TRBV6-5	.	TRBD1	TRBJ1-5	TGTGCCAGCAGTTTTTATACAGGGGGAGGCAATCAGCCCCAGCATTTT	CASSFYTGGGNQPQHF
TRBV18	few	.	TRBJ1-5	TGTGCCAGCTCCTTCGACGGAACCACTGCCCAGCATTTT	CASSFDGTTAQHF
TRBV19	.	.	TRBJ1-6	TGTGCCAGTAGTGTCCAGGCAACATATAATTCACCCCTCCACTTT	CASSVQATYNSPLHF
TRBV19	.	.	TRBJ1-4	TGTGCCAGTAGTATAATCAGGGGTCGCGGTGAAAAACTGTTTTTT	CASSIIRGRGEKLFF
TRBV7-3	.	.	TRBJ1-5	TGTGCCAGCAGCTTAGAGGGGGGCGATAGCAATCAGCCCCAGCATTTT	CASSLEGGDSNQPQHF
TRBV6-1	.	.	TRBJ1-1	TGTGCCAGCAGTGAACTGTACACCTACACTGAAGCTTTCTTT	CASSELYTYTEAFF
TRBV5-1	.	.	TRBJ1-4	TGCGCCAGCAGCCCAGAGTGGGGGGAAAAACTGTTTTTT	CASSPEWGEKLFF
TRBV27	.	.	TRBJ2-2	TGTGCCAGCAGTTTATCCAATACCGGGGAGCTGTTTTTT	CASSLSNTGELFF
TRBV13	.	.	TRBJ2-7	TGTGCCAGCAGCCCGGGACAAGGGTGGTACGAGCAGTACTTC	CASSPGQGWYEQYF